The rows below give T cell receptor beta chains drawn from one sample of a study of cytomegalovirus exposure and HLA in healthy donors. This table comes from immunoSEQ multiplex PCR, and its TCRdb copy is limited to in-frame clones, with some not included. Altogether 150,000 to 190,000 clones are present, approximately 77% being singletons, with the ten largest covering 1.3% to 1.5%. Sequencing used PBMCs. The receptors stem from a man younger than 30 in good health and CMV-seronegative. CDR3s include the opening cysteine and the closing phenylalanine or tryptophan. D genes are given only for firm matches. Not every row has a clone size; where given, it reads once, few, many or a size class.

.,TRBJ1-1,TRBV7-2,.,CASSLAGEGLSTEAFF,TGTGCCAGCAGCTTAGCAGGGGAAGGGTTAAGCACTGAAGCTTTCTTT
.,TRBJ1-5,TRBV18,.,CASSPGGAPQHF,TGTGCCAGCTCACCGGGGGGTGCGCCCCAGCATTTT
.,TRBJ2-3,TRBV9,.,CASSVVGRSDTQYF,TGTGCCAGCAGCGTAGTCGGTAGATCGGATACGCAGTATTTT
few,TRBJ1-1,TRBV29-1,.,CSVWEGDTEAFF,TGCAGCGTTTGGGAGGGGGACACTGAAGCTTTCTTT
.,TRBJ2-1,TRBV12-5,.,CASGLEGGIGKNEQFF,TGTGCTAGTGGTTTGGAGGGGGGGATTGGAAAAAATGAGCAGTTCTTC
once,TRBJ2-7,TRBV11-2,.,CASSLEAREQYF,TGTGCCAGCAGCTTAGAAGCCAGGGAGCAGTACTTC
.,TRBJ2-1,TRBV2,.,CASSSYSPGNEQFF,TGTGCCAGCAGTTCCTACTCTCCCGGCAATGAGCAGTTCTTC
.,TRBJ2-5,TRBV9,.,CASSVEYSQETQYF,TGTGCCAGCAGCGTAGAGTACAGCCAAGAGACCCAGTACTTC
.,TRBJ2-4,TRBV14,.,CASSQAQGVLKNIQYF,TGTGCCAGCAGCCAGGCACAGGGAGTCCTCAAAAACATTCAGTACTTC
.,TRBJ1-1,TRBV7-9,.,CASSQSPAFF,TGTGCCAGCAGTCAAAGCCCAGCTTTCTTT
.,TRBJ2-7,TRBV5-6,.,CASSLQGPLDEQYF,TGTGCCAGCAGCTTACAGGGACCCCTTGACGAGCAGTACTTC
.,TRBJ1-5,TRBV6-4,.,CASSPSDGGNQPQHF,TGTGCCAGCAGTCCCTCAGACGGGGGGAATCAGCCCCAGCATTTT
.,TRBJ1-4,TRBV5-1,.,CASTQSWGDLNEKLFF,TGCGCCAGCACCCAATCGTGGGGGGACCTTAATGAAAAACTGTTTTTT
.,TRBJ2-1,TRBV10-3,TRBD2,CAISSPSGGLKEQFF,TGTGCCATCAGCTCCCCTAGCGGTGGCTTAAAGGAGCAGTTCTTC
.,TRBJ1-5,TRBV7-2,TRBD1,CASSPDREDQPQHF,TGTGCCAGCAGCCCAGACAGGGAGGATCAGCCCCAGCATTTT
.,TRBJ2-7,TRBV5-4,TRBD2,CASATGEGSYEQYF,TGTGCCAGCGCCACGGGGGAGGGCTCCTACGAGCAGTACTTC
.,TRBJ1-2,TRBV7-2,TRBD1,CASSMDRVGYGYTF,TGTGCCAGCAGCATGGACAGGGTAGGCTATGGCTACACCTTC
.,TRBJ2-7,TRBV7-6,TRBD1,CASSLEAGGTYEQYF,TGTGCCAGCAGCTTAGAGGCAGGGGGCACCTACGAGCAGTACTTC
.,TRBJ2-5,TRBV7-2,.,CASSSPVQETQYF,TGTGCCAGCAGCTCTCCAGTACAAGAGACCCAGTACTTC
.,TRBJ2-5,TRBV29-1,.,CSVAGETQYF,TGCAGCGTTGCAGGGGAGACCCAGTACTTC
.,TRBJ2-1,TRBV25-1,.,CASRGGASFDEQFF,TGTGCCAGTCGTGGAGGGGCCTCGTTCGATGAGCAGTTCTTC
.,TRBJ2-1,TRBV7-8,.,CASSLAAFYNEQFF,TGTGCCAGCAGCTTAGCGGCATTCTACAATGAGCAGTTCTTC
.,TRBJ2-1,TRBV19,TRBD2,CASSMVAGVYNEQFF,TGTGCCAGTAGTATGGTAGCGGGGGTTTACAATGAGCAGTTCTTC
.,TRBJ1-4,TRBV27,TRBD1,CASSFGQANEKLFF,TGTGCCAGCAGTTTTGGACAGGCAAATGAAAAACTGTTTTTT
.,TRBJ1-3,TRBV19,TRBD1,CASKRTGAGNTIYF,TGTGCCAGTAAGAGGACAGGGGCTGGAAACACCATATATTTT
.,TRBJ2-3,TRBV4-1,TRBD1,CASSQPRGQTDTQYF,TGCGCCAGCAGCCAACCGAGGGGGCAGACAGATACGCAGTATTTT
.,TRBJ2-3,TRBV4-3,TRBD1,CASSHPGTGKTDTQYF,TGCGCCAGCAGCCATCCCGGGACAGGGAAAACAGATACGCAGTATTTT